This is a list of T cell receptor beta chains from one sample in a study of cytomegalovirus exposure and HLA in healthy donors. Profiled with immunoSEQ multiplex PCR; TCRdb holds only in-frame clones, not every one. This sample's table reports around 200,000 clones. The sequencing sample was made of PBMCs. The receptors derive from a woman aged 25 to 39 in good health and CMV-seropositive. Both conserved end residues are part of each CDR3.

j_call v_call cdr3_aa
TRBJ1-2 TRBV7-9 CASSTLTGRGYTF
TRBJ2-3 TRBV2 CASSSGLAGATDTQYF
TRBJ2-1 TRBV11-2 CASSFEGGQEQFF
TRBJ2-3 TRBV4-3 CASSLDRDTDTQYF
TRBJ1-1 TRBV9 CASSVSNSRNTEAFF
TRBJ1-2 TRBV9 CASSPLRGDYGYTF
TRBJ2-3 TRBV13 CASSLGNGHGTDTQYF
TRBJ1-4 TRBV6-5 CASSPSEGKLFF
TRBJ2-7 TRBV7-6 CASSLAAGGSYYEQYF
TRBJ2-5 TRBV6-1 CASSENPRETQYF
TRBJ2-1 TRBV29-1 CSVELRGGRNEQFF
TRBJ1-1 TRBV4-1 CASSQIQTGEKAFF
TRBJ1-5 TRBV7-2 CASSSGSNQPQHF
TRBJ2-7 TRBV27 CASSSGLAGYEQYF
TRBJ1-1 TRBV6-5 CASSYVSIRLTEAFF
TRBJ1-2 TRBV4-1 CASSQAAGINYGYTF
TRBJ2-5 TRBV27 CASSPFPTSTNTFQETQYF
TRBJ1-6 TRBV28 CASSNGYRSSYNSPLHF
TRBJ2-7 TRBV7-6 CASSERQGSSYYEQYF
TRBJ1-2 TRBV9 CASSVGRKGSANYGYTF
TRBJ1-4 TRBV29-1 CSVVRGDRPEELFF
TRBJ2-3 TRBV9 CASSVGRASTSTDTQYF
TRBJ1-2 TRBV5-1 CASSLGQNYGYTF
TRBJ1-1 TRBV6-5 CASSYHGHTNTEAFF
TRBJ1-4 TRBV27 CASSSKEAFDEKLFF
TRBJ1-2 TRBV7-9 CASSETGGYGYTF
TRBJ1-1 TRBV6-1 CASSERQIMNTEAFF
TRBJ2-2 TRBV7-2 CASSPRHPANTGELFF
TRBJ1-6 TRBV2 CASSVGDRGPPLHF
TRBJ2-2 TRBV18 CASSPLGEDVPGELFF
TRBJ2-5 TRBV5-5 CASHQAGAGWETQYF
TRBJ1-1 TRBV5-4 CASSLEGRGNTEAFF
TRBJ2-5 TRBV2 CASSGSLAGVEQYF
TRBJ1-1 TRBV27 CASSFQDRGLRTEAFF
TRBJ1-3 TRBV6-5 CASSYVPPDSGNTIYF
TRBJ1-1 TRBV19 CASSIEGENTEAFF
TRBJ2-3 TRBV2 CASTFAGGTDTQYF
TRBJ1-6 TRBV2 CASRSDMSSYNSPLHF
TRBJ1-2 TRBV28 CASSSGGYGYTF
. TRBV19 CASSVGTGFSYEQYF
TRBJ2-6 TRBV7-2 CASSRISSGANVLTF
TRBJ2-5 TRBV10-3 CAARMSDQETQYF
TRBJ2-7 TRBV19 CASSNGSGRRSYEQYF
TRBJ1-5 TRBV19 CASSSQAPLGPQHF
TRBJ2-1 TRBV9 CASSPMTSGRAHEQFF
TRBJ2-3 TRBV12-5 CASGLGQITDTQYF
TRBJ2-7 TRBV6-6 CASPAGLAYEQYF
TRBJ1-1 TRBV14 CASSQWGQGATEAFF
TRBJ1-3 TRBV29-1 CSVETGAGNTIYF
TRBJ1-4 TRBV28 CASSLRQSNEKLFF
TRBJ1-2 TRBV21-1 CASSNPTGAYGYTF
TRBJ1-2 TRBV5-6 CASSAGEYGYTF
TRBJ2-5 TRBV27 CASSLRSGFETQYF